This T cell receptor (beta chain) was sequenced during a study of cytomegalovirus exposure and HLA in healthy donors. Study at large: The 90 to 150 validation repertoires, a later analysis reported, used the same platform as the roughly 700 repertoires from the first cohort. Overall study results and limits: Specificity for CMV antigens was confirmed in vitro for a few of the CMV-associated chains. Cytomegalovirus association was assigned to approximately 160 TCR beta chains.

Clones were read by immunoSEQ multiplex PCR, and TCRdb kept only the in-frame ones, dropping some. The sample consists of some 140,000 clones, about nine tenths of them appearing once. Details on this clone: Its antigen is currently unknown.

The V end was cut by 1 base, the J end by 6 bases, with 6 bases between. Germline CDR1 SGDLS, CDR2 YYNGEE. The CDR3 consists of 12 residues. The sample was PBMCs. The chain has TRBV9 and TRBJ2-3; the D is unclear. This sequence originates from a man aged 18 to 30 in good health and CMV-seronegative. CDR3 sequence reads: CASSVSSDTQYF. CDR3 bases: TGTGCCAGCAGCGTAAGCTCGGATACGCAGTATTTT.